This entry describes one TCR beta chain. As yet, its antigen is unknown. This CDR3 has 13 residues. The V and J ends lost 3 bases and 0 bases respectively, with 8 bases between them. Germline V lookup: CDR1 SQVTM, CDR2 ANQGSEA. This record comes from a study of CD8+CD57+ T cells in acquired aplastic anemia. Study background: Sorted cells (CD4+ and CD8+) yielded DNA amounts that averaged around 3.5 ug.

Template material for TCR beta VDJ and CDR3 profiling consisted of genomic DNA. TCRdb re-called the reads through MiXCR, storing one row per CDR3 protein. The table records about 210,000 distinct CDR3 sequences, around 60% of them present only once. Broader study findings: Between patients and controls, CD8+ Simpson's diversity did not vary significantly.

The chain links TRBV29-1 to TRBJ1-2; TRBD1 might be the D (6 bases). Sequencing input: sorted CD4+, CD8+, or CD8+CD57+ T cells (not recorded which) from PBMCs. The clonotype was recovered from a human donor in good health. The CDR3 nucleotides are TGCAGCGTTGAGGGACATCCTAACTATGGCTACACCTTC. It is translated as CSVEGHPNYGYTF. The full variable domain, its missing parts supplied by reference TRBV29-1 and TRBJ1-2, is SAVISQKPSRDICQRGTSLTIQCQVDSQVTMMFWYRQQPGQSLTLIATANQGSEATYESGFVIDKFPISRPNLTFSTLTVSNMSPEDSSIYLCSVEGHPNYGYTFGSGTRLTVV.